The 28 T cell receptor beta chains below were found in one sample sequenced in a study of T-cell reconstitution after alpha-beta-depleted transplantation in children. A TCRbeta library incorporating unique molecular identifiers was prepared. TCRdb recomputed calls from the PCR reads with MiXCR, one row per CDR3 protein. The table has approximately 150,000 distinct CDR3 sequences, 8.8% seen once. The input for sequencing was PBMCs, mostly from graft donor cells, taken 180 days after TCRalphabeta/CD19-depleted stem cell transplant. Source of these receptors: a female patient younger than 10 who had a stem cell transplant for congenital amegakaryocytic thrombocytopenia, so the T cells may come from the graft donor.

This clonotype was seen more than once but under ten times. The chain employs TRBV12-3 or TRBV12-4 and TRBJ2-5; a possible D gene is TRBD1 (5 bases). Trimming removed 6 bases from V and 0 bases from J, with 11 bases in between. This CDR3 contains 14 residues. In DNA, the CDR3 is TGTGCCAGCAGCTATGGACATAACCAAGAGACCCAGTACTTC. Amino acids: CASSYGHNQETQYF.

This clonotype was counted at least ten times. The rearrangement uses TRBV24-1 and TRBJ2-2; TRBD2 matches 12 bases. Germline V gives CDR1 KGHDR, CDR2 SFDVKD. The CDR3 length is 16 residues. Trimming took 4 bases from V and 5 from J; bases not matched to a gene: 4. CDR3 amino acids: CATSDQLAGGTGELFF. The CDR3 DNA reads TGTGCCACCAGTGACCAACTAGCGGGAGGTACCGGGGAGCTGTTTTTT.

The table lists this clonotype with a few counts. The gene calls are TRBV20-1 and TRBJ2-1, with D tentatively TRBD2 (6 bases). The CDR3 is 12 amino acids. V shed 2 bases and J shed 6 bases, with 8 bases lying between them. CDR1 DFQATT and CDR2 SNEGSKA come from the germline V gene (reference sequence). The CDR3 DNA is TGCAGTGCTAGACCGGGAGTCAATGAGCAGTTCTTC. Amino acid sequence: CSARPGVNEQFF.

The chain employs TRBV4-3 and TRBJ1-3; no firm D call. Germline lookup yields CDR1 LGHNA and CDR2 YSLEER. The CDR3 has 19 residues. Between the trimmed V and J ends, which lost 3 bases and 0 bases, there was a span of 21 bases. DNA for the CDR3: TGCGCCAGCAGCCACGGGTGGTTAAGGACCACTTTCTCTGGAAACACCATATATTTT. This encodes CASSHGWLRTTFSGNTIYF.

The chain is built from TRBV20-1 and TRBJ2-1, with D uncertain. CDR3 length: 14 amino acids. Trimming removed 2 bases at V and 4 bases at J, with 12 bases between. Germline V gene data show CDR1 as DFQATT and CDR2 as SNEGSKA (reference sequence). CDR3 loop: CSARFAKGYNEQFF. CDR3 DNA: TGCAGTGCTAGATTTGCGAAAGGATACAATGAGCAGTTCTTC.

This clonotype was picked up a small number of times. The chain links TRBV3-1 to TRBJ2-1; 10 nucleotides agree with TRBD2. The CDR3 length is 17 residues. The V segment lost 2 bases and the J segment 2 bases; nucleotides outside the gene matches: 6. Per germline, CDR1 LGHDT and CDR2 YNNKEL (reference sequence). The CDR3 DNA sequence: TGTGCCAGCAGCCAACCGTTCACTAGCGGGGCCTACAATGAGCAGTTCTTC. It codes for CASSQPFTSGAYNEQFF.

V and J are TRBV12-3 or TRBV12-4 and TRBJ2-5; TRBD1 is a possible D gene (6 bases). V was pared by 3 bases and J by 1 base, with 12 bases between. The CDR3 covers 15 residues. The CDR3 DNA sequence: TGTGCCAGCAGTTTTTTCCAGGGGCCCCAAGAGACCCAGTACTTC. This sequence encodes CASSFFQGPQETQYF.

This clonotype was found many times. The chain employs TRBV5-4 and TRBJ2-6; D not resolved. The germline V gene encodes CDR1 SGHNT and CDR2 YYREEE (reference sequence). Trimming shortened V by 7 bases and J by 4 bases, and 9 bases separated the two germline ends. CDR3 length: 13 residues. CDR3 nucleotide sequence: TGTGCCAGCCAGCTCACCGGGGCCAACGTCCTGACTTTC. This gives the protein CASQLTGANVLTF.

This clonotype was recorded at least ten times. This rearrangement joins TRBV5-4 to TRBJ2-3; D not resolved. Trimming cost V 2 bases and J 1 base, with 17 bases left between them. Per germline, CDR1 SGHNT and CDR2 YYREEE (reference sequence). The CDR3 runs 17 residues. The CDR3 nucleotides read TGTGCCAGCAGCTTAAGAGCGTGGCAGGACCGCACAGATACGCAGTATTTT. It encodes CASSLRAWQDRTDTQYF.

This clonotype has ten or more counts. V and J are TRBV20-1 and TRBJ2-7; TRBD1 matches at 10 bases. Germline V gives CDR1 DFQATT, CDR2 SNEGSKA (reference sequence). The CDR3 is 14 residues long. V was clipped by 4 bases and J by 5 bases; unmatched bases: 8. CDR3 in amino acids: CSANTGTGDDEQYF. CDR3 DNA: TGCAGTGCTAACACCGGGACAGGGGACGACGAGCAGTACTTC.

The CDR3 spells CASSLAALGSKNIQYF. CDR3 nucleotides: TGTGCCAGCAGCTTAGCGGCACTAGGATCCAAAAACATTCAGTACTTC. The chain couples TRBV7-2 to TRBJ2-4; a possible D gene is TRBD2 (5 bases). V shed 0 bases and J shed 2 bases, with 11 bases lying between them. The CDR3 sequence is 16 residues long. Germline-derived CDR1 and CDR2 are SGHTA and FQGNSA. Using reference TRBV7-2 and TRBJ2-4 for the parts outside the CDR3, the full variable domain is GAGVSQSPSNKVTEKGKDVELRCDPISGHTALYWYRQSLGQGLEFLIYFQGNSAPDKSGLPSDRFSAERTGGSVSTLTIQRTQQEDSAVYLCASSLAALGSKNIQYFGAGTRLSVL.

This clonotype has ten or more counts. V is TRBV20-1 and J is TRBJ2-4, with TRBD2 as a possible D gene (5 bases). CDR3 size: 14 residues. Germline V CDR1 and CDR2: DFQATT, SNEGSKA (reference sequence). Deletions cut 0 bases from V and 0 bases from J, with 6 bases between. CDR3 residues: CSARDGLAKNIQYF. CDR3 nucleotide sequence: TGCAGTGCTAGAGATGGACTAGCCAAAAACATTCAGTACTTC.

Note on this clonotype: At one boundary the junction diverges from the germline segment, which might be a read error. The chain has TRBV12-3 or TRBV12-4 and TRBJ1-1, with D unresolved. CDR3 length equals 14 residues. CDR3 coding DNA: TGTACCAGCACCGAGACATCTACGAACACTGAAGCTTTCTTT. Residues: CTSTETSTNTEAFF.

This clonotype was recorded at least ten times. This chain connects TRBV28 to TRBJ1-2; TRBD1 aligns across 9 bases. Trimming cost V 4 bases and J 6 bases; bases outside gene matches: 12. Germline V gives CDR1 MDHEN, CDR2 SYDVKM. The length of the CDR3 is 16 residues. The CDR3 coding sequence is TGTGCCAGCAGTTCAAACTTACAGGGGGCGCGGGATGGCTACACCTTC. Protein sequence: CASSSNLQGARDGYTF.

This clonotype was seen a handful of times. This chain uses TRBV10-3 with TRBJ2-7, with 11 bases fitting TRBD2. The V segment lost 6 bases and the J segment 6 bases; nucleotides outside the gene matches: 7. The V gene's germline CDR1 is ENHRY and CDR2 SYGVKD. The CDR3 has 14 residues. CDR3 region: CAIRQALAGGEQYF. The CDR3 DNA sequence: TGTGCCATCAGACAGGCGCTAGCGGGAGGCGAGCAGTACTTC.

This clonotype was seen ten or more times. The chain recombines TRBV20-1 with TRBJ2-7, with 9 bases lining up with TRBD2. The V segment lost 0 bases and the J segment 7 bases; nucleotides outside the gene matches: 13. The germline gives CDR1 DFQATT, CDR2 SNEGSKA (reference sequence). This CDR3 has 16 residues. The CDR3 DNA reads TGCAGTGCTAGAGATCGGTTGCTGGCGGGAGGGGGGGAGCAGTACTTC. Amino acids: CSARDRLLAGGGEQYF.

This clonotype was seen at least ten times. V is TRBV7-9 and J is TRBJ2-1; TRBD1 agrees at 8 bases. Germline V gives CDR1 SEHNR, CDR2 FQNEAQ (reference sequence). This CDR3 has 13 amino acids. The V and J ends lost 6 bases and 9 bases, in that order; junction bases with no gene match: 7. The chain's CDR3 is CASRSDRASEQFF. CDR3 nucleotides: TGTGCCAGCAGATCGGACAGGGCGTCTGAGCAGTTCTTC.

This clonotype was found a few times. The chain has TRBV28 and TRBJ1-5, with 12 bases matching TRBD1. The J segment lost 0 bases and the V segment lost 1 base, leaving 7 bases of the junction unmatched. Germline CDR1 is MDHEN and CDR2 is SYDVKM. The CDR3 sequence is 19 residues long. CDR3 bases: TGTGCCAGCAGTTTATTTGGGACAGGGGGCACCTATAGCAATCAGCCCCAGCATTTT. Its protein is CASSLFGTGGTYSNQPQHF.

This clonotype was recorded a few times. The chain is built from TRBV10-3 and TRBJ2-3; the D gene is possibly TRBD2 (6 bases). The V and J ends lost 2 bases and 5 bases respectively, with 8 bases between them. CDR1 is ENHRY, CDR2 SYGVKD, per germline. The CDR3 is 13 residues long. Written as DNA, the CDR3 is TGTGCCATCAGTGAGGACGGGGGAGATACGCAGTATTTT. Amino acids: CAISEDGGDTQYF.

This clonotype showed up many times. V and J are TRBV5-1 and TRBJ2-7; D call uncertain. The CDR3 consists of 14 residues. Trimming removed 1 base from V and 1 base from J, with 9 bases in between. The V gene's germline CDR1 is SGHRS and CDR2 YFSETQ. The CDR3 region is CASSLYGGSYEQYF. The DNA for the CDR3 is TGCGCCAGCAGCTTGTACGGCGGATCCTACGAGCAGTACTTC. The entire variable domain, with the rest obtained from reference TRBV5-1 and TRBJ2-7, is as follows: KAGVTQTPRYLIKTRGQQVTLSCSPISGHRSVSWYQQTPGQGLQFLFEYFSETQRNKGNFPGRFSGRQFSNSRSEMNVSTLELGDSALYLCASSLYGGSYEQYFGPGTRLTVT.

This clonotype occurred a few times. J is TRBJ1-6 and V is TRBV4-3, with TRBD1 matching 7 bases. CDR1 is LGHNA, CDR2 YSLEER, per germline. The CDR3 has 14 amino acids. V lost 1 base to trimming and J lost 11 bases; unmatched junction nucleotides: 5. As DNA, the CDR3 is TGCGCCAGCAGCCAAGGACAGGGAGGTCCACCCCTCCACTTT. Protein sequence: CASSQGQGGPPLHF.

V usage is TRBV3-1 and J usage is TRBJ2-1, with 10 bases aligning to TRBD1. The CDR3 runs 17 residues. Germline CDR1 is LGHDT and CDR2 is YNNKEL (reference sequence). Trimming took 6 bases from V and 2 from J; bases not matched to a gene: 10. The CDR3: CASSESTGTGAYNEQFF. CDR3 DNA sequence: TGTGCCAGCAGTGAATCGACCGGGACAGGGGCCTACAATGAGCAGTTCTTC.

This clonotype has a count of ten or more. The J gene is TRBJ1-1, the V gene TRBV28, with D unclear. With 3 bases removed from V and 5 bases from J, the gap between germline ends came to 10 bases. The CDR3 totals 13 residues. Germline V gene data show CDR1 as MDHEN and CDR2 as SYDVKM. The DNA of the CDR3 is TGTGCCAGCAGTTTCTCCGGCGGTACTGAAGCTTTCTTT. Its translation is CASSFSGGTEAFF.

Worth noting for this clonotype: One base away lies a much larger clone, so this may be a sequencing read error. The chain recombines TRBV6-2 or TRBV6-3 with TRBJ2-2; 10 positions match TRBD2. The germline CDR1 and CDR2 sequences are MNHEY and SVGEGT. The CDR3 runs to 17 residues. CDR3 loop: CANSYSRAGGITGELFF. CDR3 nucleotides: TGTGCCAACAGTTACTCGAGAGCGGGAGGGATCACCGGGGAGCTGTTTTTT.

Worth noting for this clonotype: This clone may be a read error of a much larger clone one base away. The CDR3 here is CASSAMTGPYEQYF. The CDR3 DNA follows: TGTGCCAGCAGTGCTATGACAGGGCCCTACGAGCAGTACTTC. The J gene is TRBJ2-7, the V gene TRBV2; 7 bases align to TRBD1. The junction had 5 bases not matched to a gene; V was cut back by 4 bases and J by 2 bases. CDR1 and CDR2 from the germline V gene are SNHLY and FYNNEI. The CDR3 is 14 amino acids.

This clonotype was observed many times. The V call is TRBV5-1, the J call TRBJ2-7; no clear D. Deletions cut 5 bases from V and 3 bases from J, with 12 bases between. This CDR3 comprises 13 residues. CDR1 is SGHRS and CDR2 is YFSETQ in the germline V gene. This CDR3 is CASRFSSNYEQYF. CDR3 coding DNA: TGCGCCAGCAGATTTTCGTCCAACTACGAGCAGTACTTC.

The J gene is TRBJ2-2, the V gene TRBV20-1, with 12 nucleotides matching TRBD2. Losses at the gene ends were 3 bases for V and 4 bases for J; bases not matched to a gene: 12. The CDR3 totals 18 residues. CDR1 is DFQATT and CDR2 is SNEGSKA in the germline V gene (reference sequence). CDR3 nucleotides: TGCAGTGCTAGTATGTCTAGCGGGAGGGCCTTTTCCACCGGGGAGCTGTTTTTT. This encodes CSASMSSGRAFSTGELFF.

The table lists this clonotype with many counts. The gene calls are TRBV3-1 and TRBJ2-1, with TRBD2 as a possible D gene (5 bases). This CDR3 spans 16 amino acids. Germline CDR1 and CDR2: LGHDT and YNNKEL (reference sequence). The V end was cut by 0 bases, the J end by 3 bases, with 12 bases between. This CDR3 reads CASSQDIGGLYNEQFF. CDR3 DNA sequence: TGTGCCAGCAGCCAAGATATCGGAGGCCTCTACAATGAGCAGTTCTTC.